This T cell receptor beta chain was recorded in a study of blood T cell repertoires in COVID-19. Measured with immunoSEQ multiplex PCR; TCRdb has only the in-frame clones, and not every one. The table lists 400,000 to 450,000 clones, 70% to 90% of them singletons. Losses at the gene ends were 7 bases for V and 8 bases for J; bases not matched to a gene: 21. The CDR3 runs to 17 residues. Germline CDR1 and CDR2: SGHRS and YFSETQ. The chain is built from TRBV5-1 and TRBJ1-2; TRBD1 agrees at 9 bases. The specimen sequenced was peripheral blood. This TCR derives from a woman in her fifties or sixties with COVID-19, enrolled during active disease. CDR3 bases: TGCGCCAGCTCGACACGGGACGGCGGCTTCACAGGGGGCGGCTACACCTTC. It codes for CASSTRDGGFTGGGYTF.